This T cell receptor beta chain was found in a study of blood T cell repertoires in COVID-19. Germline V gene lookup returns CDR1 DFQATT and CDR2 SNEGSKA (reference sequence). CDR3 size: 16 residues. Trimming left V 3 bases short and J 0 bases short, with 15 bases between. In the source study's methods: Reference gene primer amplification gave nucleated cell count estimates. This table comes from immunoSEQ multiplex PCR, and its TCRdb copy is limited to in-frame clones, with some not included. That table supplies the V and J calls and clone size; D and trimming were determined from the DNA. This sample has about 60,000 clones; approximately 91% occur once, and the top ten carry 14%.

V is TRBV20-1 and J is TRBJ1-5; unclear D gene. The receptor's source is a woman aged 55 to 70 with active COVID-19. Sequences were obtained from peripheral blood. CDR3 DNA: TGCAGTGCTAGTCTCCTCAGTCAAAATAGCAATCAGCCCCAGCATTTT. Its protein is CSASLLSQNSNQPQHF.